Listed below are T cell receptor beta chains from one sample, sequenced in a study of control samples from healthy donors and cancer patients. Sequencing used immunoSEQ multiplex PCR; TCRdb keeps in-frame clones, though not all of them. The repertoire holds roughly 170,000 clones, about 93% seen once, with roughly 1.6% in the top ten. Specimen: blood. The receptors were sampled from a man between 18 and 29 years old in good health. CDR3s include the opening cysteine and the closing phenylalanine or tryptophan. A D gene is named only where the DNA matches it firmly.

d_call | j_call | v_call | cdr3_aa
TRBD1 | TRBJ1-1 | TRBV10-2 | CASSRDRVVGFF
. | TRBJ2-7 | TRBV5-1 | CASSPGGGTQTYEQYF
TRBD1 | TRBJ2-5 | TRBV7-6 | CASSSPGTGGRETQYF
. | TRBJ1-2 | TRBV6-6 | CASSSGLSGYGYTF
. | TRBJ1-2 | TRBV28 | CASTYGGHNYGYTF
. | TRBJ1-2 | TRBV6-1 | CASSEGSAGGVYGYTF
TRBD2 | TRBJ2-2 | TRBV19 | CASSGGAATGELFF
TRBD1 | TRBJ1-2 | TRBV6-6 | CASSSETGRGYTF
. | TRBJ2-5 | TRBV7-8 | CASSRRETQYF
. | TRBJ2-1 | TRBV4-2 | CASSQDTALGPSREQFF
TRBD1 | TRBJ1-1 | TRBV2 | CASTRGQGTVNTEAFF
. | TRBJ1-2 | TRBV6-5 | CASTGPQDLTFGYTF
TRBD1 | TRBJ1-3 | TRBV28 | CASSRQGGSGNTIYF
. | TRBJ1-6 | TRBV6-1 | CASSEAEGSPLHF
. | TRBJ1-1 | TRBV6-5 | CASSYRLGYTEAFF
TRBD1 | TRBJ2-1 | TRBV7-2 | CASSLGQGGHNEQFF
TRBD1 | TRBJ1-2 | TRBV2 | CASRPGQGGTNYGYTF
TRBD1 | TRBJ1-2 | TRBV29-1 | CSVRTGVYGYTF
. | TRBJ1-1 | TRBV6-1 | CASSESGRGEAFF
TRBD1 | TRBJ1-1 | TRBV27 | CASSWGTANTEAFF
. | TRBJ1-5 | TRBV24-1 | CATSAEGNQPQHF
. | TRBJ2-3 | TRBV2 | CASSELVGTDTQYF
. | TRBJ2-6 | TRBV7-8 | CASSLIVLSGANVLTF
TRBD1 | TRBJ2-5 | TRBV6-5 | CASSRTGIETQYF
. | TRBJ2-5 | TRBV5-1 | CASSLGLSKETQYF
. | TRBJ1-1 | TRBV30 | CAGTAVGTEAFF
. | TRBJ2-7 | TRBV30 | CAWSVLSGYAEQYF
TRBD1 | TRBJ1-4 | TRBV6-5 | CASTFDRGSEKLFF
. | TRBJ2-2 | TRBV24-1 | CATSGDTGELFF
TRBD2 | TRBJ2-7 | TRBV5-1 | CASSLASGGQSSYEQYF
TRBD1 | TRBJ1-5 | TRBV18 | CASSPKQGVEPQHF